The T cell receptor (beta chain) described here comes from a study of blood T cell repertoires in COVID-19. Study-level background: Sample material is recorded as cDNA or gDNA derived from T cells, B-cell-depleted T cells, or PBMCs.

Germline V gene lookup returns CDR1 MNHNY and CDR2 SVGAGI (reference sequence). The CDR3 runs to 14 residues. V trimming: 7 bases; J trimming: 0 bases; junction bases outside the gene matches: 5. Participant ages covered about 18 to 95 years across 24 US areas. It was within 2 weeks before study entry that exposed participants met a COVID-19 case. Authors' methods: Nucleated cell number was recorded as an estimate derived from reference gene primer amplification. The assay was immunoSEQ multiplex PCR, and TCRdb's table has in-frame clones only and misses some. V and J calls and clone size are copied from that table; D and trimming were computed from the DNA. The top ten hold 2.8% of the sample, which has 250,000 or so clones, approximately 89% seen once.

The sample was PBMCs or T cells enriched from blood (not recorded which). The rearrangement uses TRBV6-6 and TRBJ2-7; 8 positions match TRBD1. This TCR was recovered from a man aged 40-55 years who had been exposed to COVID-19. CDR3 sequence: CASTTGGASYEQYF. Written as DNA, the CDR3 is TGTGCCAGCACTACAGGGGGAGCCTCCTACGAGCAGTACTTC.